The 15 T cell receptor beta chains given below trace back to one sample, sequenced in a study of T cell responses to AZD1222 COVID-19 vaccine. Sequenced by immunoSEQ multiplex PCR; TCRdb stores in-frame clones only, minus some. This table has tens of thousands of clones, roughly 91% appearing once. The sequences come from peripheral blood, collected 28 days after the second AZD1222 dose. These receptors were collected from an adult who received the AZD1222 COVID-19 vaccine.

The chain links TRBV30 to TRBJ1-2, with D possibly TRBD1 on 6 matching bases. The germline gives CDR1 GTSNPN, CDR2 SVGIG (reference sequence). Trimming removed 0 bases at V and 8 bases at J, with 13 bases between. The CDR3 spans 13 residues. CDR3 in amino acids: CAWSVKRGQGYTF. CDR3 DNA: TGTGCCTGGAGTGTAAAAAGGGGACAAGGCTACACCTTC.

V and J are TRBV5-1 and TRBJ2-7; no firm D call. Germline lookup yields CDR1 SGHRS and CDR2 YFSETQ. The V end was cut by 0 bases, the J end by 0 bases, with 7 bases between. CDR3 length equals 14 residues. The CDR3: CASSLVASSYEQYF. The CDR3 DNA is TGCGCCAGCAGCTTGGTAGCCAGCTCCTACGAGCAGTACTTC.

In its sample, this clone was seen a few times. The chain employs TRBV18 and TRBJ1-5, with 8 positions matching TRBD1. The germline V gene has CDR1 KGHSH and CDR2 LQKENI. The trim removed 5 bases at V and 0 bases at J, leaving 15 bases unmatched. The CDR3 has 19 residues. The CDR3 region is CASSSKTDRDWNSNQPQHF. The CDR3 bases are TGTGCCAGCTCATCAAAGACGGACAGGGATTGGAATAGCAATCAGCCCCAGCATTTT.

The rearrangement uses TRBV25-1 and TRBJ2-7; 7 nucleotides align to TRBD2. CDR3 size: 15 residues. Germline lookup yields CDR1 MGHDK and CDR2 SYGVNS. J was trimmed by 3 bases and V by 4 bases; bases with no gene match: 9. The CDR3 DNA is TGTGCCAGCAGTGGCGGGACTATCAAAGACTACGAGCAGTACTTC. As protein: CASSGGTIKDYEQYF.

V gene TRBV28 combines with J gene TRBJ1-5; a possible D gene is TRBD1 (5 bases). Trimming cost V 3 bases and J 4 bases, with 10 bases left between them. This CDR3 contains 14 residues. The germline CDR1 and CDR2 sequences are MDHEN and SYDVKM. The CDR3 reads CASSLGGTNQPQHF. The CDR3 DNA reads TGTGCCAGCAGTTTGGGGGGGACTAATCAGCCCCAGCATTTT.

The rearrangement uses TRBV11-3 and TRBJ2-5; 10 nucleotides match TRBD2. After removal of 5 bases from V and 5 bases from J, the junction contained 5 bases not matched to a gene. The length of the CDR3 is 14 residues. The germline gives CDR1 SGHNT, CDR2 YENEEA. The CDR3 coding sequence is TGTGCCAGCAGCAGCGGGGGGGCAGGCGAGACCCAGTACTTC. This encodes CASSSGGAGETQYF.

The genes are TRBV7-9 and TRBJ1-6; no definite D call. V dropped 0 bases and J dropped 5 bases, with 17 bases sitting between them. CDR3 length equals 18 residues. Germline V gives CDR1 SEHNR, CDR2 FQNEAQ (reference sequence). The CDR3 nucleotides read TGTGCCAGCAGCTTAGCATTGGAGGCGCGGAAGAATAATTCACCCCTCCACTTT. It yields the protein CASSLALEARKNNSPLHF.

This chain links TRBV3-1 (or the pseudogene TRBV3-2) with TRBJ2-3; the match to TRBD2 covers 7 bases. Germline V gene lookup returns CDR1 LGHDT and CDR2 YNNKEL (reference sequence). The V and J ends lost 2 bases and 9 bases, in that order; junction bases with no gene match: 11. The CDR3 length is 15 residues. The CDR3 here is CASSQYQGGGDTQYF. The CDR3 bases are TGTGCCAGCAGCCAATATCAGGGCGGGGGAGACACGCAGTATTTT.

The J gene is TRBJ2-2, the V gene TRBV20-1; D gene ambiguous. Germline V CDR1 and CDR2: DFQATT, SNEGSKA (reference sequence). Deletions cut 1 base from V and 5 bases from J, with 2 bases between. The CDR3 totals 11 residues. CDR3 residues: CSARGTGELFF. The CDR3 region has the DNA TGCAGTGCTAGAGGTACCGGGGAGCTGTTTTTT.

Only a few counts were recorded for this clone. The chain carries TRBV5-4 and TRBJ2-5; 8 nucleotides line up with TRBD2. The CDR3 runs to 15 residues. With V trimmed by 4 bases and J by 4 bases, 9 bases remained unmatched. Germline CDR1 SGHNT, CDR2 YYREEE (reference sequence). In DNA, the CDR3 is TGTGCCAGCAGCCCCCGGGGGGGCAGGAGAGAGACCCAGTACTTC. Amino acid sequence: CASSPRGGRRETQYF.

In DNA form, the CDR3 reads TGTGCCAGCAGCTTAGGTCCGATACACATGAACACTGAAGCTTTCTTT. This translates into CASSLGPIHMNTEAFF. V and J are TRBV7-2 and TRBJ1-1; D is unclear. CDR3 length: 16 residues. V was cut by 1 base and J by 0 bases, with 12 bases left in between. From germline, CDR1 is SGHTA and CDR2 FQGNSA.

This clone was picked up one time. The rearrangement links TRBV27 to TRBJ2-6; the match to TRBD1 covers 9 bases. Trimming took 9 bases from V and 0 from J; bases not matched to a gene: 6. CDR3 size: 16 residues. CDR1 is MNHEY, CDR2 SMNVEV, per germline (reference sequence). The CDR3 DNA sequence: TGTGCCAGTCGGACAGGGGCCCGCTCTGGGGCCAACGTCCTGACTTTC. Translated, it gives CASRTGARSGANVLTF.

CDR3: CASSFYLQDMGNTIYF. CDR3 nucleotides: TGTGCCAGCAGCTTTTACCTTCAGGATATGGGAAACACCATATATTTT. This chain uses TRBV11-2 with TRBJ1-3; D remains unclear. Between the trimmed V and J ends, which lost 3 bases and 4 bases, there was a span of 16 bases. CDR1 is SGHAT, CDR2 FQNNGV, per germline. The CDR3 is 16 amino acids.

This chain links TRBV27 with TRBJ2-2; perhaps TRBD2 as D (7 bases). The length of the CDR3 is 14 residues. Trimming pared 5 bases from V and 6 bases from J, leaving 13 bases between. Germline assignment: CDR1 MNHEY and CDR2 SMNVEV (reference sequence). The CDR3 DNA reads TGTGCCAGCAGTCCGGGGGGCTCGGCCGGGGAGCTGTTTTTT. Translating it yields CASSPGGSAGELFF.

This chain joins TRBV5-4 and TRBJ2-4, with a possible D match to TRBD2 (6 bases). Germline V gene data show CDR1 as SGHNT and CDR2 as YYREEE (reference sequence). The CDR3 is made up of 14 amino acids. V was shortened by 6 bases and J by 0 bases, with 10 bases between the two germline ends. The CDR3 region is CASKEAGAKNIQYF. The DNA of the CDR3 is TGTGCCAGCAAAGAAGCGGGAGCCAAAAACATTCAGTACTTC.